This TCR beta chain was captured in a study of STAT5B mutations in CD4+ large granular lymphocyte leukemia. Whole-study findings and limits: 8/27 top patient clones versus 2/35 control clones were TRBV06-family.

Profiling relied on immunoSEQ multiplex PCR, and the TCRdb table lists in-frame clones only, not all of them. Among several thousand clones listed, roughly 70% were seen once. V was cut by 3 bases and J by 7 bases, with 18 bases left in between. The CDR3 length is 15 residues. The germline V gene has CDR1 GTSNPN and CDR2 SVGIG (reference sequence). A word on this clone: Its specificity is not known.

What was sequenced was PBMCs. The rearrangement uses TRBV30 and TRBJ2-2; D possibly uses TRBD1 or TRBD2 (5 bases each). This sequence originates from a woman between 70 and 85 years old with CD4+ T-cell large granular lymphocyte leukemia. CDR3 sequence (DNA): TGTGCCTGGAGCCTACGGGGACGCTATGACGGGGAGCTGTTTTTT. Translated, it gives CAWSLRGRYDGELFF.